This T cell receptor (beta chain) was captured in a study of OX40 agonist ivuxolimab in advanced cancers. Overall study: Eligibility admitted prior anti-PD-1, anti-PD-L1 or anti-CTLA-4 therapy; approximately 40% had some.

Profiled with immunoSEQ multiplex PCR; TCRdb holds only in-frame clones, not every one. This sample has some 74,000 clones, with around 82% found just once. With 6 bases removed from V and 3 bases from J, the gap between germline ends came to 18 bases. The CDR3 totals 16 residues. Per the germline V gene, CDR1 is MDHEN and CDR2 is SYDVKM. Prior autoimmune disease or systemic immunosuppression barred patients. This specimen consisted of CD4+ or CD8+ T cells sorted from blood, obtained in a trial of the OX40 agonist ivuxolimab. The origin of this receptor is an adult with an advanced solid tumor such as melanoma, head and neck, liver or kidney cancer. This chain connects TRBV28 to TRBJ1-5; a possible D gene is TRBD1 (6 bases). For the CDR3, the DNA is TGTGCCAGCAGAGACCATGGAGGGGGTTTCAATCAGCCCCAGCATTTT. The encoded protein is CASRDHGGGFNQPQHF.